This TCR beta chain came from a study of cytomegalovirus exposure and HLA in healthy donors. Notes on the study in general: In a later analysis, at a false discovery rate of 0.05, over 15,000 TCR beta sequences were associated with HLA alleles. High specificity and sensitivity for cytomegalovirus status were reported for the classifier. When presence/absence was analysed, sequencing depth was taken to be roughly uniform across donors.

This clone was counted a few times. Its specificity is not known. V trimming: 4 bases; J trimming: 4 bases; junction bases outside the gene matches: 5. The CDR3 covers 14 residues. Germline V CDR1 and CDR2: ENHRY, SYGVKD. Amplification used 60 Vbeta primers and 13 Jbeta primers. Generated by immunoSEQ multiplex PCR, the TCRdb table keeps only in-frame clones and is missing some. Of some 130,000 clones in the sample, about 66% were seen once. Material: PBMCs. The chain is built from TRBV10-3 and TRBJ1-1; 8 bases agree with TRBD1. The clonotype was recovered from a human donor in good health. CDR3 region: CAISGTTGGTEAFF. The CDR3 DNA follows: TGTGCCATCAGTGGAACAACAGGGGGCACTGAAGCTTTCTTT.